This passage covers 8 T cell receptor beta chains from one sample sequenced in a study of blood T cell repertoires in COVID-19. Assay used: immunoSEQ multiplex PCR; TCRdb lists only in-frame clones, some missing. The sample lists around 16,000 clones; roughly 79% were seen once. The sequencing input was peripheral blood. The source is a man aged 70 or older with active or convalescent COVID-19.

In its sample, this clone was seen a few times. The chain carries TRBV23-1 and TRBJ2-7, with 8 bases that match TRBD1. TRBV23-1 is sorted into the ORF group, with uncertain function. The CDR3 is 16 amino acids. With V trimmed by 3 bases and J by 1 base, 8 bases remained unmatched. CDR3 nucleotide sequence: TGCGCCAGCAGTCACCCGACAGGGGCTGGTTCCTACGAGCAGTACTTC. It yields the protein CASSHPTGAGSYEQYF.

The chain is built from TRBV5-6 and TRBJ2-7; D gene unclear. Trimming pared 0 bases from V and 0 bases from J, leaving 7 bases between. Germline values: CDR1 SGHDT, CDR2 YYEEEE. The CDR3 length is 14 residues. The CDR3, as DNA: TGTGCCAGCAGCTTGGCGGTGTCCTCCTACGAGCAGTACTTC. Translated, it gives CASSLAVSSYEQYF.

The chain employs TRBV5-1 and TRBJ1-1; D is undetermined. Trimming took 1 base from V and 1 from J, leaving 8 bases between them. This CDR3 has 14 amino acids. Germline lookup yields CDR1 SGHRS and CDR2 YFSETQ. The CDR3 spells CASSLMAGNTEAFF. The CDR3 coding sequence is TGCGCCAGCAGCTTGATGGCGGGGAACACTGAAGCTTTCTTT.

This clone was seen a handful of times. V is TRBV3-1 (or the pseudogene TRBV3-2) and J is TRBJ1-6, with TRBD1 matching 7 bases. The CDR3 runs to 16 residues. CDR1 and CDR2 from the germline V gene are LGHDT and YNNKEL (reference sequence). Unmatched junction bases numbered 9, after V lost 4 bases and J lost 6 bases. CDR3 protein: CASSPRTGAGNSPLHF. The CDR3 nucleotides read TGTGCCAGCAGCCCAAGAACAGGGGCCGGTAATTCACCCCTCCACTTT.

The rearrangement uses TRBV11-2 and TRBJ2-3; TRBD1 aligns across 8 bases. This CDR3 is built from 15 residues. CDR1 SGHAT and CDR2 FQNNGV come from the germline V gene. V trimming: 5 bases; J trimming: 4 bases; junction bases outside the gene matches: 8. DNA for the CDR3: TGTGCCAGCAGCGATCAGGGGGCATGGTCAGATACGCAGTATTTT. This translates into CASSDQGAWSDTQYF.

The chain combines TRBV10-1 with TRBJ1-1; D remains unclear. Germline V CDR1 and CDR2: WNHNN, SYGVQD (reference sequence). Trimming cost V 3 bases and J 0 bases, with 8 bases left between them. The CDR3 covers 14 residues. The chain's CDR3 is CASSDSKMNTEAFF. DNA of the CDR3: TGCGCCAGCAGTGATAGCAAAATGAACACTGAAGCTTTCTTT.

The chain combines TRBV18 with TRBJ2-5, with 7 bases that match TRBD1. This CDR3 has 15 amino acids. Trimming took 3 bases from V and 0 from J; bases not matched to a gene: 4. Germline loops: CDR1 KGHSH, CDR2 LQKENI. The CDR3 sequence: CASSPKGAYQETQYF. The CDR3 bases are TGTGCCAGCTCACCTAAGGGGGCCTACCAAGAGACCCAGTACTTC.

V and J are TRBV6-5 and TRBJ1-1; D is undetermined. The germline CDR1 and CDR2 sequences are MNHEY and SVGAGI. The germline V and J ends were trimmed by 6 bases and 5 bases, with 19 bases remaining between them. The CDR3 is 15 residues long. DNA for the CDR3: TGTGCCAGCAGGCGTACTCATGCCCCGGGGACTGAAGCTTTCTTT. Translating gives CASRRTHAPGTEAFF.